The 23 T cell receptor beta chains below come from one sample, sequenced in a study of blood T cells in healthy people across ages. Through a sample-barcoded 5' primer and a J-beta primer mix, a second PCR was run for 7 to 11 cycles. MiXCR, applied by TCRdb to the 5' RACE reads, yields one record per CDR3 protein. The data contain around 1,000,000 distinct CDR3 sequences, around 25% of them singletons. This sample also appeared in a second study, on T cells of mothers and their children.

What was sequenced was blood. The receptors stem from a girl aged 2-10 years in good health.

At least ten counts were recorded for this clonotype. The chain links TRBV6-6 to TRBJ2-6; D might be TRBD1 (5 bases). V shed 6 bases and J shed 2 bases, with 8 bases lying between them. The CDR3 spans 14 residues. Germline V CDR1 and CDR2: MNHNY, SVGAGI (reference sequence). The CDR3 is CASSPGTGANVLTF. CDR3 DNA sequence: TGTGCCAGCAGCCCAGGGACTGGGGCCAACGTCCTGACTTTC.

This clonotype was picked up a small number of times. The rearrangement links TRBV12-3 or TRBV12-4 to TRBJ1-2; D not certain. V dropped 3 bases and J dropped 8 bases, with 10 bases sitting between them. The CDR3 has 12 amino acids. CDR3 in amino acids: CASSFGMGGYTF. The DNA for the CDR3 is TGTGCCAGCAGTTTTGGGATGGGGGGCTACACCTTC.

This chain joins TRBV29-1 and TRBJ1-1, with D possibly being TRBD1 (5 bases). This CDR3 spans 13 amino acids. V was trimmed by 7 bases and J by 3 bases, leaving 15 bases between them. Germline loops: CDR1 SQVTM, CDR2 ANQGSEA. The CDR3 spells CSAGTSGDTEAFF. Here the CDR3 DNA reads TGCAGCGCGGGGACCTCGGGGGACACTGAAGCTTTCTTT.

This chain connects TRBV5-1 to TRBJ1-1; 7 positions match TRBD1. The CDR3 sequence is 15 residues long. Germline V gives CDR1 SGHRS, CDR2 YFSETQ. The V and J ends lost 6 bases and 0 bases, in that order; junction bases with no gene match: 8. In nucleotides, the CDR3 is TGCGCCAGCAATCGGGACAGTTTGGTGAACACTGAAGCTTTCTTT. Translated, it gives CASNRDSLVNTEAFF.

This chain links TRBV5-1 with TRBJ2-7; D is possibly TRBD1 or TRBD2 (5 bases each). Looked up from germline, CDR1 is SGHRS and CDR2 is YFSETQ. CDR3 length equals 12 residues. V was clipped by 7 bases and J by 0 bases, with 8 bases between them. The CDR3 here is CASAGASYEQYF. In nucleotides, the CDR3 is TGCGCCAGCGCCGGGGCCTCCTACGAGCAGTACTTC.

The chain couples TRBV27 to TRBJ1-2; 9 nucleotides line up with TRBD1. V dropped 3 bases and J dropped 8; count of bases not matched to a gene: 10. The CDR3 totals 15 residues. From germline, CDR1 is MNHEY and CDR2 SMNVEV (reference sequence). The CDR3 coding sequence is TGTGCCAGCAGTTTTCTGACAGGGGGAATCAAGGGCTACACCTTC. Protein sequence: CASSFLTGGIKGYTF.

The chain recombines TRBV20-1 with TRBJ2-7; the match to TRBD1 covers 7 bases. Germline lookup yields CDR1 DFQATT and CDR2 SNEGSKA (reference sequence). J gave up 2 bases and V 0 bases, and 7 bases lay outside the gene matches. There are 15 residues in the CDR3. CDR3 coding DNA: TGCAGTGCTAGAGAGACTAACAGGGGTACCTACGAGCAGTACTTC. It translates to CSARETNRGTYEQYF.

The chain combines TRBV29-1 with TRBJ2-3; D is uncertain. Trimming took 1 base from V and 4 from J, leaving 12 bases between them. The CDR3 runs to 14 residues. CDR1 is SQVTM and CDR2 is ANQGSEA in the germline V gene. The CDR3 spells CSVEASDIADTQYF. CDR3 in DNA: TGCAGCGTTGAAGCCTCGGATATTGCAGATACGCAGTATTTT.

The chain joins TRBV11-2 to TRBJ1-5, with D possibly TRBD1 on 6 matching bases. The germline gives CDR1 SGHAT, CDR2 FQNNGV. Trimming stripped 5 bases from V and 5 bases from J, with 10 bases between. The CDR3 contains 13 residues. Here the CDR3 DNA reads TGTGCCAGCAGCGGGGGCATAGATCAGCCCCAGCATTTT. It is translated as CASSGGIDQPQHF.

The CDR3 coding sequence is TGCGCCAGCAGCCAAGGGTTCTTGGGTGGCTACACCTTC. As protein: CASSQGFLGGYTF. This chain uses TRBV4-3 with TRBJ1-2; D unresolved. CDR1 LGHNA and CDR2 YSLEER come from the germline V gene. The V end lost 1 base, the J end lost 7 bases, and 10 bases lay between the germline ends. This CDR3 contains 13 residues.

This clonotype was seen only a few times. This sequence joins TRBV18 and TRBJ2-5; D uncertain. The V end lost 0 bases, the J end lost 5 bases, and 10 bases lay between the germline ends. The V gene's germline CDR1 is KGHSH and CDR2 LQKENI. The CDR3 is made up of 14 amino acids. The CDR3 here is CASSPPDPVETQYF. As DNA, the CDR3 is TGTGCCAGCTCACCACCGGATCCCGTTGAGACCCAGTACTTC.

The sample holds a few counts of this clonotype. The J gene is TRBJ2-7, the V gene TRBV2; TRBD2 matches 9 bases. V was pared by 7 bases and J by 1 base, with 8 bases of the junction left unmatched. This CDR3 contains 15 residues. From germline, CDR1 is SNHLY and CDR2 FYNNEI. CDR3: CASTDTSGRSYEQYF. The CDR3, as DNA: TGTGCCAGCACCGACACTAGCGGGCGATCCTACGAGCAGTACTTC.

Only a few counts were recorded for this clonotype. The rearrangement links TRBV9 to TRBJ2-1; D call uncertain. The CDR3 consists of 18 residues. The V gene lost 4 bases and the J gene lost 2 bases, with 22 bases spanning the gap. Per the germline V gene, CDR1 is SGDLS and CDR2 is YYNGEE. CDR3 loop: CASSSSPQGLPPYNEQFF. CDR3 DNA sequence: TGTGCCAGCAGCTCATCCCCTCAAGGCCTCCCCCCCTACAATGAGCAGTTCTTC.

The chain employs TRBV11-3 and TRBJ2-5; tentative D call: TRBD2 (6 bases). V was cut by 7 bases and J by 2 bases, with 14 bases left in between. This CDR3 spans 14 amino acids. The germline CDR1 and CDR2 sequences are SGHNT and YENEEA. The CDR3 spells CASTDGGLQETQYF. The CDR3 DNA sequence: TGTGCCAGCACGGACGGGGGATTACAAGAGACCCAGTACTTC.

About this clonotype itself: At one of its ends the junction is not consistent with the germline gene, which may arise from a read error. The CDR3 DNA follows: TGTGCCACCAGTGAAGCAACAGGGGCCACAGATGCGCAGTATTTT. Its translation is CATSEATGATDAQYF. The rearrangement uses TRBV24-1 and TRBJ2-3, with 7 bases aligning to TRBD1. CDR3 size: 15 residues. Germline values: CDR1 KGHDR, CDR2 SFDVKD.

V and J are TRBV27 and TRBJ1-2; D gene ambiguous. V lost 1 base and J lost 6, with 15 bases in between. Germline values: CDR1 MNHEY, CDR2 SMNVEV (reference sequence). The CDR3 totals 15 residues. DNA of the CDR3: TGTGCCAGCAGTTTATACCCCGGCAGTTCCGATGGCTACACCTTC. Encoded protein: CASSLYPGSSDGYTF.

This clonotype showed up just a few times. The chain has TRBV27 and TRBJ1-1; D not certain. Germline CDR1 is MNHEY and CDR2 is SMNVEV (reference sequence). There are 13 residues in the CDR3. V lost 5 bases, J lost 6 bases, and 13 bases lay in between. CDR3 DNA sequence: TGTGCCAGCAGTCCCCTCATTGTCGCTGAAGCTTTCTTT. Its translation is CASSPLIVAEAFF.

The rearrangement links TRBV29-1 to TRBJ1-2; D unclear. The CDR3 length is 10 residues. Germline V lookup: CDR1 SQVTM, CDR2 ANQGSEA. V lost 7 bases to trimming and J lost 8 bases, with 11 bases between them. In nucleotides, the CDR3 is TGCAGCGATGCAGGCCTCGGCTACACCTTC. This gives the protein CSDAGLGYTF.

This clonotype has only a few counts. The junction and the germline gene differ at one end; a read error may be behind it. The chain combines TRBV7-2 with TRBJ2-1, with a weak D call TRBD2 (5 bases). The CDR3 has 14 residues. The germline V gene encodes CDR1 SGHTA and CDR2 FQGNSA. DNA for the CDR3: TGTGCCGGCAGCCTAGCTCCCCCCCGCAATGAGCAGTTCTTC. Protein: CAGSLAPPRNEQFF.

The rearrangement links TRBV20-1 to TRBJ2-5; TRBD1 matches 7 bases. After removal of 2 bases from V and 11 bases from J, the junction contained 11 bases not matched to a gene. The CDR3 consists of 13 residues. Germline CDR1 reads DFQATT; CDR2 reads SNEGSKA (reference sequence). CDR3 residues: CSARRKGADEQYF. The CDR3 DNA sequence: TGCAGTGCTAGAAGAAAGGGGGCGGATGAGCAGTACTTC.

The rearrangement links TRBV20-1 to TRBJ2-5; no reliable D call. The V and J ends lost 1 base and 5 bases respectively, with 17 bases between them. Per germline, CDR1 DFQATT and CDR2 SNEGSKA (reference sequence). The CDR3 loop spans 15 amino acids. The CDR3 sequence is CSARADIEAQETQYF. DNA for the CDR3: TGCAGTGCTAGAGCAGATATCGAAGCCCAGGAGACCCAGTACTTC.

V and J are TRBV29-1 and TRBJ2-1; D gene ambiguous. V gave up 4 bases and J gave up 2 bases, with 9 bases separating them. This CDR3 has 13 amino acids. CDR1 and CDR2 from the germline V gene are SQVTM and ANQGSEA. CDR3 DNA: TGCAGCGTTGCCTCCGACCCCTACAATGAGCAGTTCTTC. Translating gives CSVASDPYNEQFF.

This clonotype came up a few times. The chain has TRBV29-1 and TRBJ1-1; TRBD1 is a possible D gene (5 bases). Trimming took 5 bases from V and 4 from J, leaving 20 bases between them. Germline V gives CDR1 SQVTM, CDR2 ANQGSEA. The CDR3 runs to 15 residues. The CDR3 coding sequence is TGCAGCGTTAGGAAGGAGGGACCGTCTATCACTGAAGCTTTCTTT. Residues: CSVRKEGPSITEAFF.